Included here is one TCR beta chain sequence, with context. The data derive from a study of shared T cell receptors in the human thymus. Per germline, CDR1 MDHEN and CDR2 SYDVKM. The J segment lost 1 base and the V segment lost 4 bases, leaving 19 bases of the junction unmatched. The CDR3 loop spans 21 amino acids. Here immunoSEQ multiplex PCR was the method, and the copy in TCRdb shows in-frame clones only, minus some. The data hold about 380,000 clones, with approximately 95% observed a single time. The sequenced sample was thymocytes. The J gene is TRBJ2-5, the V gene TRBV28; 12 nucleotides line up with TRBD1. The sequence came from a human donor. The DNA of the CDR3 is TGTGCCAGCAGTTCCTATCCCGGGACAGGGGGCGATAAGGGACCCCAAGAGACCCAGTACTTC. Its protein is CASSSYPGTGGDKGPQETQYF.